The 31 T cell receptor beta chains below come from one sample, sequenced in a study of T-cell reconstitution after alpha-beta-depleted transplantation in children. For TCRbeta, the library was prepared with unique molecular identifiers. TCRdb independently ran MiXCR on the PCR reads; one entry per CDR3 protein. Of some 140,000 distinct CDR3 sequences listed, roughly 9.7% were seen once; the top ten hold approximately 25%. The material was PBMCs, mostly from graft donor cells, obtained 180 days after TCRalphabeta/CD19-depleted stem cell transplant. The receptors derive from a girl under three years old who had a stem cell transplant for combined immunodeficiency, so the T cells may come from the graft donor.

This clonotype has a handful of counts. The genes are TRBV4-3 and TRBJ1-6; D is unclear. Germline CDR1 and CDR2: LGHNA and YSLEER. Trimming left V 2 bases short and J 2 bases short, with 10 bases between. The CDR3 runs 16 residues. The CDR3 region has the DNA TGCGCCAGCAGCCAATGGGCCGGAACCTATAATTCACCCCTCCACTTT. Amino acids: CASSQWAGTYNSPLHF.

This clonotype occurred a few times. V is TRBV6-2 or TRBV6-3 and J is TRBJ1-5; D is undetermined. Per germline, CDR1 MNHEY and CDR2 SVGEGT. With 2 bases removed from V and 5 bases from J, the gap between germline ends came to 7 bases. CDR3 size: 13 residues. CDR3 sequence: CASSYRPHQPQHF. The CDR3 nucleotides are TGTGCCAGCAGTTACCGACCCCATCAGCCCCAGCATTTT.

The CDR3 region is CSASLGTVYGYTF. The CDR3 nucleotides read TGCAGTGCTAGTCTTGGGACAGTCTATGGCTACACCTTC. The chain couples TRBV20-1 to TRBJ1-2; TRBD1 matches 7 bases. Per germline, CDR1 DFQATT and CDR2 SNEGSKA (reference sequence). This CDR3 region has 13 residues. Trimming cost V 3 bases and J 4 bases; bases outside gene matches: 5.

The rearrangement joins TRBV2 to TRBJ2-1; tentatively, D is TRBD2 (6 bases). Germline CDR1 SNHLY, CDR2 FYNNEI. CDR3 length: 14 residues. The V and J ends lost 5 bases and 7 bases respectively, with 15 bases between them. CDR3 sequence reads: CASSLTGVANEQFF. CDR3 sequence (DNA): TGTGCCAGCAGTCTTACGGGAGTCGCAAATGAGCAGTTCTTC. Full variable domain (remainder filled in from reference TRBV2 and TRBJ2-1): EPEVTQTPSHQVTQMGQEVILRCVPISNHLYFYWYRQILGQKVEFLVSFYNNEISEKSEIFDDQFSVERPDGSNFTLKIRSTKLEDSAMYFCASSLTGVANEQFFGPGTRLTVL.

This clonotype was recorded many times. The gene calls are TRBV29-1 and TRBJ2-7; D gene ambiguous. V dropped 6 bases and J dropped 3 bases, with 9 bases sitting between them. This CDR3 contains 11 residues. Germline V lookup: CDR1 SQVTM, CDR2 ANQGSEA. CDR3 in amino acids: CSVALDYEQYF. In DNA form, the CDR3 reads TGCAGCGTGGCACTTGACTACGAGCAGTACTTC.

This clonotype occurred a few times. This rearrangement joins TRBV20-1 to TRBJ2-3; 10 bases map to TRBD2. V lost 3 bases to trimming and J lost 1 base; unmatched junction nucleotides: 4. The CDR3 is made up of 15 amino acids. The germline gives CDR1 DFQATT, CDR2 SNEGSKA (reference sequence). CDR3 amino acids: CSASSSGSGTDTQYF. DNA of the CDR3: TGCAGTGCTAGCTCTAGCGGGAGCGGCACAGATACGCAGTATTTT.

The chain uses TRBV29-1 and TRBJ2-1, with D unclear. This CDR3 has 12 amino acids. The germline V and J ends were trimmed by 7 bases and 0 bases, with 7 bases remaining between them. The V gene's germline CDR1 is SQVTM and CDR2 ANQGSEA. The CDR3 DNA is TGCAGCGCCCGGAGCTCCTACAATGAGCAGTTCTTC. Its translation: CSARSSYNEQFF.

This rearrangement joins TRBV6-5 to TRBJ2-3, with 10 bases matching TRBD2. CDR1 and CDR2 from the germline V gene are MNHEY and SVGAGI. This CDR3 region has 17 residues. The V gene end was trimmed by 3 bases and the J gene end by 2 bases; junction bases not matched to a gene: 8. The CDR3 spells CASSYMSGGAITDTQYF. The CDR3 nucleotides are TGTGCCAGCAGTTATATGAGCGGGGGGGCTATCACAGATACGCAGTATTTT.

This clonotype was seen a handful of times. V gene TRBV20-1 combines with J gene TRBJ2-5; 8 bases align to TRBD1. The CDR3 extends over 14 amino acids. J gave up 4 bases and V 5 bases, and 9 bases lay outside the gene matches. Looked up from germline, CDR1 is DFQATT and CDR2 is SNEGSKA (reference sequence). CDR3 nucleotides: TGCAGTGCTGGAAGGACAGGGCGGATAGAGACCCAGTACTTC. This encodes CSAGRTGRIETQYF.

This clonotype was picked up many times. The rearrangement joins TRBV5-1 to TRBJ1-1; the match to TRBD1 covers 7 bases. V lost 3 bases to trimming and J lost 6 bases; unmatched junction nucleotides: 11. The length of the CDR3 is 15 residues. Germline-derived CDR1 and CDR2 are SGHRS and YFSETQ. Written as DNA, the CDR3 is TGCGCCAGCAGCTCTTTACAGACAGGGCATTCTGAAGCTTTCTTT. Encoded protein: CASSSLQTGHSEAFF.

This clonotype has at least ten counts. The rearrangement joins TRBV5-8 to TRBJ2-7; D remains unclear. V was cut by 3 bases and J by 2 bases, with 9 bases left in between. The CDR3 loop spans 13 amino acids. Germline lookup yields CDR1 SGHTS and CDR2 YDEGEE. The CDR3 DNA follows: TGTGCCAGCAGCTCGAGACCGACCTACGAGCAGTACTTC. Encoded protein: CASSSRPTYEQYF.

The CDR3 loop reads CASTASGGGTDTQYF. The CDR3 bases are TGTGCCAGCACCGCTAGCGGGGGGGGCACAGATACGCAGTATTTT. The chain recombines TRBV7-3 with TRBJ2-3; 12 nucleotides agree with TRBD2. With 7 bases clipped from V and 1 base from J, the junction kept 3 bases outside the gene matches. There are 15 residues in the CDR3. CDR1 is SGHTA, CDR2 FQGTGA, per germline.

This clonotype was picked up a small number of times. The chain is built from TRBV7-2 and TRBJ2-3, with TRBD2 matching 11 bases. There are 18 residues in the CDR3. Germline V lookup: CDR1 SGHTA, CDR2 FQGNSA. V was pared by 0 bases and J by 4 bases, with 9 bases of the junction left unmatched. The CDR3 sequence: CASSLALGLAGWADTQYF. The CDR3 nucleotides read TGTGCCAGCAGCTTAGCGTTAGGACTAGCGGGCTGGGCAGATACGCAGTATTTT.

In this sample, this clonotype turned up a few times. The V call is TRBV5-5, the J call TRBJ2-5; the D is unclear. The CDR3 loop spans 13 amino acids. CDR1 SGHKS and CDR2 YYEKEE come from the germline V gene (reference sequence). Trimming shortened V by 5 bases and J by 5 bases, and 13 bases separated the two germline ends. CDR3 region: CASSRFQWETQYF. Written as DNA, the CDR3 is TGTGCCAGCAGTAGGTTTCAGTGGGAGACCCAGTACTTC.

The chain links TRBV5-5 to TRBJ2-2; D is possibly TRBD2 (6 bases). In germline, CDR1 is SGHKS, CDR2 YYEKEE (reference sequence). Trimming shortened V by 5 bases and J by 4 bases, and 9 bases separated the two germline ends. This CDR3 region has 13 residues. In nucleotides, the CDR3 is TGTGCCAGCAGGTCGGGGGTCACCGGGGAGCTGTTTTTT. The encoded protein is CASRSGVTGELFF.

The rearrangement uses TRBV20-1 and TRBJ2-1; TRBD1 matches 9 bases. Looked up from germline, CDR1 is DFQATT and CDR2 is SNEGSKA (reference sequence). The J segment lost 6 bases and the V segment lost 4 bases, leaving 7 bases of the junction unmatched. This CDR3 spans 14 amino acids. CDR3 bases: TGCAGTGCTATTCGACAGGGGGGGGGCAATGAGCAGTTCTTC. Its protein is CSAIRQGGGNEQFF.

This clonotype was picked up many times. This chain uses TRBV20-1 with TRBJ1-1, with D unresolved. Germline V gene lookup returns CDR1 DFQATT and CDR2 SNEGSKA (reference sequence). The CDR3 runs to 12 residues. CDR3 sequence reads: CSLLAMNTEAFF. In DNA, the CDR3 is TGCAGCCTTCTTGCAATGAACACTGAAGCTTTCTTT.

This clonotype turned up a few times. CDR3 nucleotide sequence: TGTGCCAGCACCCTGGGTAGTAGGATTGAGCAGTTCTTC. Its protein is CASTLGSRIEQFF. The chain couples TRBV12-3 or TRBV12-4 to TRBJ2-1; D not resolved. The CDR3 consists of 13 residues. Trimming shortened V by 7 bases and J by 9 bases, and 16 bases separated the two germline ends.

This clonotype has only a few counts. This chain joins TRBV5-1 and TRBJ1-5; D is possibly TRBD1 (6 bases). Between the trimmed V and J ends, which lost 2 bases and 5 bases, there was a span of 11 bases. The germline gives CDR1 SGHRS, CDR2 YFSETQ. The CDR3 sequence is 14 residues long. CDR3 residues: CASSFGGGDQPQHF. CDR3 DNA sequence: TGCGCCAGCAGCTTCGGGGGGGGCGATCAGCCCCAGCATTTT.

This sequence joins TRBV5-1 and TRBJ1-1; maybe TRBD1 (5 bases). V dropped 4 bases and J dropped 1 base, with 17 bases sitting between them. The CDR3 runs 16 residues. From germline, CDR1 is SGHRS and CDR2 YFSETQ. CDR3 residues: CASSLTGRVSNTEAFF. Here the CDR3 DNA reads TGCGCCAGCAGCCTAACGGGGCGTGTCTCGAACACTGAAGCTTTCTTT.

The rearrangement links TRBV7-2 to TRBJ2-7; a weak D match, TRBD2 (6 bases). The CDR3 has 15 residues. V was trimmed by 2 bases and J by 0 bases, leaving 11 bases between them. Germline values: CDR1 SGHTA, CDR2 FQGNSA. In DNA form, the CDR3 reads TGTGCCAGCAGCTTATCTGGACTACCCTCCTACGAGCAGTACTTC. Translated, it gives CASSLSGLPSYEQYF.

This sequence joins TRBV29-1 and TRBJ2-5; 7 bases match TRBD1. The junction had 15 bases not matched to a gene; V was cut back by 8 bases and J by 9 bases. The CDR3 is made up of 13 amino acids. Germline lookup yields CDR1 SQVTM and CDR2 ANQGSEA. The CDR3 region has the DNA TGCAGCCATAACGACAGGGCCCTAAGAGCCCAGTACTTC. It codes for CSHNDRALRAQYF.

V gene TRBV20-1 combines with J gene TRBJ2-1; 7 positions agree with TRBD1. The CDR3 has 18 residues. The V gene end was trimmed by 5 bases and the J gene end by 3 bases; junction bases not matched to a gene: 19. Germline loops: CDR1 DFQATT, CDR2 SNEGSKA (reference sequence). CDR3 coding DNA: TGCAGTGCTTTTCCCGGGACAGTCATAAGTTTCAGCTACAATGAGCAGTTCTTC. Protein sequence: CSAFPGTVISFSYNEQFF.

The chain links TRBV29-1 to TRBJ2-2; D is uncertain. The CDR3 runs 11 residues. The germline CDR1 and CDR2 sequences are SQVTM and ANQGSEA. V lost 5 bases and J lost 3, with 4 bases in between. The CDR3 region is CSVRHTGELFF. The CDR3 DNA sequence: TGCAGCGTTAGGCACACCGGGGAGCTGTTTTTT.

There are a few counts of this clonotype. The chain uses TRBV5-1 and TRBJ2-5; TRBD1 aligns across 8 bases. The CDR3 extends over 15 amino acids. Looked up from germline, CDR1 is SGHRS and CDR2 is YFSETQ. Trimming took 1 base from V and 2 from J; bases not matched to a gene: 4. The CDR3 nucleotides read TGCGCCAGCAGCTTGTGGGACAGGATACAAGAGACCCAGTACTTC. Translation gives CASSLWDRIQETQYF.

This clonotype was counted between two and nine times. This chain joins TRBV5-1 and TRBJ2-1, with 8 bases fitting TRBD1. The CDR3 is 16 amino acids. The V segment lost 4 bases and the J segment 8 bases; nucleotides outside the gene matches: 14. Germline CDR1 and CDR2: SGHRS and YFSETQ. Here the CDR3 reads CASSNPGGTGHDEQFF. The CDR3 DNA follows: TGCGCCAGCAGCAACCCCGGCGGGACAGGCCACGATGAGCAGTTCTTC.

CDR3: CASRFRQGHWEQYF. The CDR3, as DNA: TGTGCCAGCAGATTCCGACAGGGTCATTGGGAGCAGTACTTC. The chain is built from TRBV5-6 and TRBJ2-7, with TRBD1 identical over 7 bases. The trim removed 5 bases at V and 7 bases at J, leaving 12 bases unmatched. The CDR3 loop spans 14 amino acids. Germline V gives CDR1 SGHDT, CDR2 YYEEEE.

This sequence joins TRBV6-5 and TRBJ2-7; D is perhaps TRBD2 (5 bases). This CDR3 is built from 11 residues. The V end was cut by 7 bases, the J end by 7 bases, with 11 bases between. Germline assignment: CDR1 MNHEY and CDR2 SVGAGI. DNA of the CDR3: TGTGCCAGCAACTCGGGAAGGGAGCAGTACTTC. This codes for CASNSGREQYF.

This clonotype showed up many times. CDR3 DNA sequence: TGTGCCAGCTCTACGACAGCGCTTAATGAAAAACTGTTTTTT. Its translation: CASSTTALNEKLFF. The rearrangement joins TRBV18 to TRBJ1-4; D is perhaps TRBD1 (5 bases). V shed 6 bases and J shed 4 bases, with 12 bases lying between them. The CDR3 runs to 14 residues. Germline values: CDR1 KGHSH, CDR2 LQKENI.

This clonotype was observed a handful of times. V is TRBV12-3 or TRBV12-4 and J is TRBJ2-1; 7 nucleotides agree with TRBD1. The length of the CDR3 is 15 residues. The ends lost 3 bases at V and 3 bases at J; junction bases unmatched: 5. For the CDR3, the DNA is TGTGCCAGCAGTTTGGACGGGACAGACTACAATGAGCAGTTCTTC. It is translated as CASSLDGTDYNEQFF.

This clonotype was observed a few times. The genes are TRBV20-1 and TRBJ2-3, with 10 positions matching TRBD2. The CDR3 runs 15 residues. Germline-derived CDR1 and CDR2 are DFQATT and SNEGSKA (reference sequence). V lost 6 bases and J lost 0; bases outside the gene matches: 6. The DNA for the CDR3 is TGCAGTGCCTCGACTAGCGGGCATAGCACAGATACGCAGTATTTT. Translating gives CSASTSGHSTDTQYF.